Listed below are T cell receptor beta chains from one sample, sequenced in a study of response to subunit inactivated influenza vaccine. TCRdb ran MiXCR on the RT-PCR reads and lists one entry per CDR3 protein. The repertoire holds hundreds of thousands of distinct CDR3 sequences, with approximately 15% as singletons. The material was PBMCs from blood, obtained around two weeks before vaccination. These receptors came from a man in his fifties or sixties who received an inactivated influenza vaccine. Each CDR3 is given with its conserved first and last residue. A D gene is named only where the DNA matches it firmly. Not all rows give a size; the values are once, few, many and, for expanded clones, a class.

>TRBV15|NA|TRBD2|TRBJ2-3
TGTGCCACGCGGGGGGCTGGTGGCACAGATACGCAGTATTTT
CATRGAGGTDTQYF
>TRBV12-3/TRBV12-4|few|TRBD1|TRBJ2-7
TGTGCCAGCAGGGGACAGGAACTCTACGAGCAGTACTTC
CASRGQELYEQYF
>TRBV6-2/TRBV6-3|NA|NA|TRBJ2-7
TGTGCCAGCAGTAACCCTACCCGGTCGGCAGGCTCCTACGAGCAGTACTTC
CASSNPTRSAGSYEQYF
>TRBV7-9|many|TRBD1|TRBJ1-1
TGTGCCAGCACCCGAGCCGGACAGGGTTTTACTGAAGCTTTCTTT
CASTRAGQGFTEAFF
>TRBV5-1|NA|NA|TRBJ2-1
TGCGCCAGCAGCTTGGTATGGGAGTCGTACAATGAGCAGTTCTTC
CASSLVWESYNEQFF
>TRBV7-3|NA|NA|TRBJ2-1
TGTGCCAGCAGCTTAACTGGTAGTTCGTCTCGCAATGAGCAGTTCTTC
CASSLTGSSSRNEQFF
>TRBV28|few|NA|TRBJ2-2
TGTGCCAGCAGTTTAAAAGTAGGAGGGACCGGGGAGCTGTTTTTT
CASSLKVGGTGELFF
>TRBV14|few|NA|TRBJ2-3
TGTGCCAGCAGCAAGTTAGCCGCAGATACGCAGTATTTT
CASSKLAADTQYF
>TRBV6-1|many|TRBD2|TRBJ2-1
TGTGCCAGCAGTGAATCCAGAGGATATAGCGGGGGTTACAATGAGCAGTTCTTC
CASSESRGYSGGYNEQFF
>TRBV28|NA|TRBD1|TRBJ2-5
TGTGCCAGCAGTTTAGACTTGACAGGGCGTTACCAAGAGACCCAGTACTTC
CASSLDLTGRYQETQYF
>TRBV7-9|few|NA|TRBJ1-5
TGTGCCAGCAGCTCCACGGGGGCTGGTGGCAATCAGCCCCAGCATTTT
CASSSTGAGGNQPQHF
>TRBV6-2/TRBV6-3|NA|NA|TRBJ2-7
TGTGCCAGCAGGGACAGAAAGGCCTACGAGCAGTACTTC
CASRDRKAYEQYF
>TRBV4-1|NA|TRBD1|TRBJ2-1
TGCGCCAGCAGCCAAGGGGTGACAGGGGATTACAATGAGCAGTTCTTC
CASSQGVTGDYNEQFF
>TRBV20-1|NA|TRBD2|TRBJ2-7
TGCAGTGCTAGAGACCCCGGAACCCTGACTAGCTTAAACTACGAGCAGTACTTC
CSARDPGTLTSLNYEQYF
>TRBV30|NA|TRBD1|TRBJ1-4
TGTGCCTGGAGTGCCGAGGGACAGGGGAATGAAAAACTGTTTTTT
CAWSAEGQGNEKLFF
>TRBV28|few|NA|TRBJ2-1
TGTGCCAGCAGCCGCAGCCTGGAGCAGTTCTTC
CASSRSLEQFF
>TRBV14|few|NA|TRBJ2-7
TGTGCCAGCAGCCAAGCGGGGAACGTCTACGAGCAGTACTTC
CASSQAGNVYEQYF
>TRBV12-3/TRBV12-4|NA|NA|TRBJ1-5
TGTGCCAGCAGTTTATCCGGAAACAATCAGCCCCAGCATTTT
CASSLSGNNQPQHF
>TRBV21-1|NA|NA|TRBJ1-5
TGTGCCAGCAGCAAACCGGTCCGGGGGGAGGAAGCTCAGCCCCAGCATTTT
CASSKPVRGEEAQPQHF
>TRBV5-1|few|NA|TRBJ2-5
TGCGCCAGCAGCCCGGAATCCCCCGGGACTCAAGAGACCCAGTACTTC
CASSPESPGTQETQYF
>TRBV20-1|few|NA|TRBJ2-1
TGCAGTGCGTCCCAGTGGGGTGAGCAGTTCTTC
CSASQWGEQFF
>TRBV20-1|few|NA|TRBJ2-7
TGCAGTGCTAGAGATCCCTACGGGCAGTACTTC
CSARDPYGQYF
>TRBV19|few|NA|TRBJ2-7
TGTGCCAGTAGTATCTTCGCAGGGGGGACCTACGAGCAGTACTTC
CASSIFAGGTYEQYF
>TRBV12-3/TRBV12-4|NA|TRBD1|TRBJ2-7
TGTGCCAGCACCCCACGGACAGGGGGCGGCGAGCAGTACTTC
CASTPRTGGGEQYF
>TRBV7-9|NA|NA|TRBJ2-3
TGTGCCAGCAGCTACGGCCTAGCAAATACGCAGTATTTT
CASSYGLANTQYF
>TRBV12-3/TRBV12-4|NA|TRBD2|TRBJ2-1
TGTGCCAGCAGTCGATACTTGGGACTAGCCCACAATGAGCAGTTCTTC
CASSRYLGLAHNEQFF
>TRBV3-1|NA|TRBD2|TRBJ2-3
TGTGCCAGCAGCTTACTAGCGGGAGGAGGGGCAGATACGCAGTATTTT
CASSLLAGGGADTQYF
>TRBV2|few|NA|TRBJ2-5
TGTGCCAGCAGTGACGAAGAGACCCAGTACTTC
CASSDEETQYF
>TRBV6-1|NA|NA|TRBJ2-5
TGTGCCAGCAGCCTTTACGGGGTCGGGGAGACCCAGTACTTC
CASSLYGVGETQYF
>TRBV6-5|many|TRBD2|TRBJ2-1
TGTGCCAGCAGTTACTCGCCTAGCGGGAGCTCCTACAATGAGCAGTTCTTC
CASSYSPSGSSYNEQFF
>TRBV5-8|NA|NA|TRBJ2-7
TGTGCCAGCTTTTTTGACAGGACAACCTACGAGCAGTACTTC
CASFFDRTTYEQYF
>TRBV11-2|NA|NA|TRBJ2-2
TGTGCCAGCAGCCGCGACAGTTCACTCACCGGGGAGCTGTTTTTT
CASSRDSSLTGELFF